This TCR beta chain was sequenced during a study of CD8+CD57+ T cells in acquired aplastic anemia (dated by TCRdb to 2016 to 2019). For the wider study: A mean of approximately 3 ug of DNA, ranging from roughly 0.17 to 30 ug, was extracted from sorted CD4+ and CD8+ cells. CD8+CD57+ expansion was defined as a frequency above the mean frequency observed in healthy subjects. On the study overall, not on this receptor specifically: Some 31 CD8+ CDR3 sequences were shared between patients and controls but appeared highly expressed in patients and within their immunodominant clones. No significant difference in CD8+ Simpson's diversity was found between patients and healthy controls (P=0.060).

Flow cytometry had shown CD8+CD57+ cell expansion in the patients selected for sequencing. All patients had severe acquired aplastic anemia diagnosed by International Study of Aplastic Anemia and Agranulocytosis and Camitta criteria. No patient had received any therapy when blood was sampled. In the study, sorted CD4+ and CD8+ blood T cells from patients with severe aplastic anemia and from healthy subjects underwent deep sequencing of TCR repertoires. Patients were enrolled in the USA under clinicaltrials.gov protocols 00001620, 01623167, 00001397, 00071045, 00081523 and 00961064. Ficoll-Paque density gradient centrifugation was used to isolate peripheral blood mononuclear cells. Before DNA extraction, CD4+ and CD8+ T cells were sorted by FACS or by magnetic beads. Profiling of TCR beta VDJ combinations and CDR3 sequences used genomic DNA as the template. An Illumina HiSeq 2000 was the platform used for TCR repertoire sequencing. On the study's bioinformatics: Repertoire assessment relied on Simpson's diversity index, CDR3 size and DJ length profiles, and TRBV/TRBJ rearrangement plots. The most abundant DNA sequence in the deep sequencing data was defined as the immunodominant clone. CDR3 amino acid sequences were checked for sharing between subjects and were compared against published repertoires and the VDJdb database. The public reads were reanalyzed by TCRdb: fastp trimming at Q25, MiXCR alignment, in-frame beta chains only. Rows with a matching CDR3 protein are joined into one entry that keeps the most common DNA and genes. The authors' filters were not applied to this entry. The sample table lists approximately 300,000 distinct CDR3 sequences, under 60% of them with a count of one. The biggest ten clones account for roughly 1.3% of the sample.

At the junction V is shortened by 5 bases and J by 5 bases, with 15 bases in between. The CDR3 runs 14 amino acids, cysteine and phenylalanine included. The retained sequence is limited to the CDR3, 42 bases, with the frame set at the first base. From a lookup of the germline V gene, CDR1 and CDR2 are SGHTA and FQGTGA. With respect to this clonotype: Its antigen remains undetermined. Per-base qualities were not stored, and no clone one base away is much larger.

This receptor chain uses TRBV7-3 and TRBJ1-1; possibly the D gene is TRBD1, per 5 matching bases. The receptor's source is a human donor with aplastic anemia. Specimen: sorted CD4+, CD8+, or CD8+CD57+ T cells (not recorded which) from PBMCs. DNA sequence: TGTGCCAGCAGCGTTCAGGGTCAAGCAACTGAAGCTTTCTTT. This codes for CASSVQGQATEAFF.